The clone carrying this T cell receptor (beta chain) was seen at least ten times. V lost 5 bases, J lost 11 bases, and 15 bases lay in between. The CDR3 covers 12 residues. Germline CDR1 and CDR2: SEHNR and FQNEAQ (reference sequence). This entry comes from a study of tumor-infiltrating lymphocytes in oesophageal squamous cell carcinoma. Via MiXCR, TCRdb re-called the PCR reads, giving one row per CDR3 protein. The data show some 21,000 distinct CDR3 sequences, less than 45% seen once. The source of this sequence is a male donor with esophageal squamous cell carcinoma. Source material: esophageal tumor tissue. V usage is TRBV7-9 and J usage is TRBJ1-1; TRBD1 is a possible D gene (5 bases). The CDR3 spells CASSPSTEGAFF. The CDR3, as DNA: TGTGCCAGCAGCCCTTCGACAGAGGGGGCTTTCTTT.